This is a list of T cell receptor beta chains from one sample in a study of shared clonotypes between healthy human individuals. The protocol was immunoSEQ multiplex PCR, while the TCRdb copy is restricted to in-frame clones and leaves out a portion. The data hold fewer than 650,000 clones, with over 60% observed a single time. Sequencing used PBMCs. Receptors originate from a woman aged 40-49 years in good health. Some clones in this sample may be carry-over from other donors' samples. CDR3s include the opening cysteine and the closing phenylalanine or tryptophan. Fields, in order: V gene, D gene, J gene, clone size, CDR3 protein, CDR3 DNA. The D gene is left open where the match is weak. Rows may omit the clone size; those that give it use once, few, many or a size class.

v_gene: TRBV2
d_gene: -
j_gene: TRBJ2-1
abundance: many
CDR3aa: CASSVVGYEQFF
CDR3nt: TGTGCCAGCAGTGTGGTTGGGTATGAGCAGTTCTTC

v_gene: TRBV29-1
d_gene: TRBD2
j_gene: TRBJ2-7
abundance: -
CDR3aa: CSVEDASGRASYEQYF
CDR3nt: TGCAGCGTTGAAGATGCTAGCGGGAGGGCCTCCTACGAGCAGTACTTC

v_gene: TRBV5-1
d_gene: TRBD2
j_gene: TRBJ2-1
abundance: -
CDR3aa: CASSLGGSRYNEQFF
CDR3nt: TGCGCCAGCAGCTTGGGCGGGAGTAGGTACAATGAGCAGTTCTTC

v_gene: TRBV28
d_gene: -
j_gene: TRBJ2-2
abundance: -
CDR3aa: CASSLFGDSTGELFF
CDR3nt: TGTGCCAGCAGTTTATTTGGGGATTCGACCGGGGAGCTGTTTTTT

v_gene: TRBV5-1
d_gene: -
j_gene: TRBJ1-1
abundance: many
CDR3aa: CASSLRGGTEAFF
CDR3nt: TGCGCCAGCAGCTTGAGGGGCGGCACTGAAGCTTTCTTT

v_gene: TRBV6-4
d_gene: TRBD2
j_gene: TRBJ2-3
abundance: -
CDR3aa: CASSSLAGPTDTQYF
CDR3nt: TGTGCCAGCAGTTCCCTAGCGGGTCCCACAGATACGCAGTATTTT

v_gene: TRBV25-1
d_gene: TRBD2
j_gene: TRBJ2-2
abundance: -
CDR3aa: CASSDSGGTPGELFF
CDR3nt: TGTGCCAGCAGTGACAGCGGGGGGACGCCCGGGGAGCTGTTTTTT

v_gene: TRBV18
d_gene: -
j_gene: TRBJ2-5
abundance: -
CDR3aa: CASSPSGEEQYF
CDR3nt: TGTGCCAGCTCACCATCGGGAGAAGAGCAGTACTTC

v_gene: TRBV7-3
d_gene: TRBD2
j_gene: TRBJ2-1
abundance: -
CDR3aa: CASSIPVASGKYNEQFF
CDR3nt: TGTGCCAGCAGTATTCCCGTGGCTAGCGGGAAATACAATGAGCAGTTCTTC

v_gene: TRBV9
d_gene: -
j_gene: TRBJ1-1
abundance: many
CDR3aa: CASSVGQRDTEAFF
CDR3nt: TGTGCCAGCAGCGTAGGGCAAAGAGACACTGAAGCTTTCTTT

v_gene: TRBV30
d_gene: TRBD2
j_gene: TRBJ2-3
abundance: -
CDR3aa: CAWNTGTSGRGGSTDTQYF
CDR3nt: TGTGCCTGGAACACCGGGACTAGCGGGAGAGGCGGTAGCACAGATACGCAGTATTTT

v_gene: TRBV28
d_gene: -
j_gene: TRBJ2-3
abundance: many
CDR3aa: CASSLRTDSNTDTQYF
CDR3nt: TGTGCCAGCAGTTTACGTACCGACTCGAACACAGATACGCAGTATTTT

v_gene: TRBV5-1
d_gene: -
j_gene: TRBJ2-7
abundance: few
CDR3aa: CASTRDGSSYEQYF
CDR3nt: TGCGCCAGCACCCGGGACGGCAGCTCCTACGAGCAGTACTTC

v_gene: TRBV14
d_gene: TRBD2
j_gene: TRBJ2-1
abundance: -
CDR3aa: CASSLHGLAGVRNEQFF
CDR3nt: TGTGCCAGCAGCCTTCACGGACTAGCGGGAGTTCGGAATGAGCAGTTCTTC

v_gene: TRBV25-1
d_gene: -
j_gene: TRBJ2-7
abundance: -
CDR3aa: CASSELTEAPEQYF
CDR3nt: TGTGCCAGCAGTGAATTGACCGAAGCCCCGGAGCAGTACTTC

v_gene: TRBV7-9
d_gene: -
j_gene: TRBJ2-3
abundance: -
CDR3aa: CASSLAGDKTDTQYF
CDR3nt: TGTGCCAGCAGCTTAGCTGGCGACAAAACAGATACGCAGTATTTT

v_gene: TRBV7-8
d_gene: -
j_gene: TRBJ2-7
abundance: few
CDR3aa: CASSLAPYYEQYF
CDR3nt: TGTGCCAGCAGCTTAGCCCCATACTACGAGCAGTACTTC

v_gene: TRBV11-3
d_gene: -
j_gene: TRBJ1-1
abundance: -
CDR3aa: CASSLEENTEAFF
CDR3nt: TGTGCCAGCAGCTTAGAGGAGAACACTGAAGCTTTCTTT

v_gene: TRBV29-1
d_gene: -
j_gene: TRBJ2-3
abundance: -
CDR3aa: CSVEPSRDTQYF
CDR3nt: TGCAGCGTTGAGCCAAGCCGGGATACGCAGTATTTT

v_gene: TRBV11-2
d_gene: -
j_gene: TRBJ2-3
abundance: -
CDR3aa: CASSSRRRYLPDTQYF
CDR3nt: TGTGCCAGCAGCTCACGGCGGCGTTATTTGCCAGATACGCAGTATTTT

v_gene: TRBV28
d_gene: TRBD1
j_gene: TRBJ1-2
abundance: -
CDR3aa: CASRQGANYGYTF
CDR3nt: TGTGCCAGCCGACAGGGGGCGAACTATGGCTACACCTTC

v_gene: TRBV30
d_gene: TRBD1
j_gene: TRBJ1-1
abundance: few
CDR3aa: CAWGQGLIAEAFF
CDR3nt: TGTGCCTGGGGACAGGGTCTCATCGCTGAAGCTTTCTTT

v_gene: TRBV10-1
d_gene: -
j_gene: TRBJ2-3
abundance: once
CDR3aa: CASSEALEDTQYF
CDR3nt: TGCGCCAGCAGTGAGGCTTTGGAAGATACGCAGTATTTT

v_gene: TRBV6-5
d_gene: -
j_gene: TRBJ2-1
abundance: -
CDR3aa: CASRRDFYNEQFF
CDR3nt: TGTGCCAGCAGACGGGACTTCTACAATGAGCAGTTCTTC

v_gene: TRBV19
d_gene: -
j_gene: TRBJ1-1
abundance: few
CDR3aa: CASSIRGGRITEAFF
CDR3nt: TGTGCCAGTAGTATAAGGGGGGGACGTATCACTGAAGCTTTCTTT

v_gene: TRBV27
d_gene: -
j_gene: TRBJ2-1
abundance: many
CDR3aa: CASRGSYNEQFF
CDR3nt: TGTGCCAGCAGAGGGTCCTACAATGAGCAGTTCTTC

v_gene: TRBV6-6
d_gene: -
j_gene: TRBJ2-1
abundance: -
CDR3aa: CASTHSGVAGEQFF
CDR3nt: TGTGCCAGCACCCACTCGGGAGTCGCGGGGGAGCAGTTCTTC

v_gene: TRBV10-2
d_gene: -
j_gene: TRBJ1-5
abundance: -
CDR3aa: CASRQGRNQPQHF
CDR3nt: TGCGCCAGCAGGCAGGGACGGAATCAGCCCCAGCATTTT

v_gene: TRBV2
d_gene: TRBD1
j_gene: TRBJ2-2
abundance: once
CDR3aa: CASSEEGQGVGTGELFF
CDR3nt: TGTGCCAGCAGTGAAGAGGGACAGGGCGTGGGCACCGGGGAGCTGTTTTTT

v_gene: TRBV15
d_gene: -
j_gene: TRBJ2-5
abundance: -
CDR3aa: CATSKGGGEETQYF
CDR3nt: TGTGCCACCAGCAAAGGGGGGGGCGAAGAGACCCAGTACTTC

v_gene: TRBV6-6
d_gene: -
j_gene: TRBJ2-1
abundance: -
CDR3aa: CASSYTGIRNEQFF
CDR3nt: TGTGCCAGCAGTTACACAGGGATACGCAATGAGCAGTTCTTC

v_gene: TRBV7-6
d_gene: TRBD1
j_gene: TRBJ2-7
abundance: -
CDR3aa: CASSTGTGGSEQYF
CDR3nt: TGTGCCAGCAGTACAGGGACAGGGGGCAGTGAGCAGTACTTC

v_gene: TRBV6-1
d_gene: -
j_gene: TRBJ1-2
abundance: -
CDR3aa: CASSETGYGYTF
CDR3nt: TGTGCCAGCAGTGAGACAGGTTATGGCTACACCTTC

v_gene: TRBV18
d_gene: -
j_gene: TRBJ2-5
abundance: -
CDR3aa: CASSPWAGKETQYF
CDR3nt: TGTGCCAGCTCACCATGGGCAGGGAAAGAGACCCAGTACTTC

v_gene: TRBV10-3
d_gene: -
j_gene: TRBJ2-5
abundance: -
CDR3aa: CAISESGSKETQYF
CDR3nt: TGTGCCATCAGTGAGTCAGGGTCTAAAGAGACCCAGTACTTC

v_gene: TRBV30
d_gene: -
j_gene: TRBJ2-2
abundance: -
CDR3aa: CAWSGYSGRNTGELFF
CDR3nt: TGTGCCTGGAGTGGATACAGCGGAAGGAACACCGGGGAGCTGTTTTTT

v_gene: TRBV5-1
d_gene: -
j_gene: TRBJ1-5
abundance: -
CDR3aa: CASSLHSNQPQHF
CDR3nt: TGCGCCAGCAGCTTACATTCCAATCAGCCCCAGCATTTT

v_gene: TRBV5-1
d_gene: -
j_gene: TRBJ1-1
abundance: -
CDR3aa: CASSLDRGFNTEAFF
CDR3nt: TGCGCCAGCAGCTTGGATCGGGGATTTAACACTGAAGCTTTCTTT

v_gene: TRBV7-9
d_gene: TRBD1
j_gene: TRBJ2-3
abundance: -
CDR3aa: CASSQPDRASTDTQYF
CDR3nt: TGTGCCAGCAGCCAGCCAGACAGGGCCAGCACAGATACGCAGTATTTT

v_gene: TRBV25-1
d_gene: TRBD2
j_gene: TRBJ2-5
abundance: -
CDR3aa: CASSDSVGGSETQYF
CDR3nt: TGTGCCAGCAGTGATAGCGTGGGAGGGTCGGAGACCCAGTACTTC

v_gene: TRBV18
d_gene: TRBD2
j_gene: TRBJ2-1
abundance: once
CDR3aa: CASSPGREGDEQFF
CDR3nt: TGTGCCAGCTCACCAGGGCGGGAGGGCGATGAGCAGTTCTTC

v_gene: TRBV5-1
d_gene: TRBD1
j_gene: TRBJ2-1
abundance: -
CDR3aa: CASSTQIGTGGNEQFF
CDR3nt: TGCGCCAGCAGCACCCAAATCGGGACAGGGGGTAATGAGCAGTTCTTC

v_gene: TRBV2
d_gene: -
j_gene: TRBJ2-1
abundance: -
CDR3aa: CASRALAGAYNEQFF
CDR3nt: TGTGCCAGCAGAGCCCTAGCCGGTGCCTACAATGAGCAGTTCTTC

v_gene: TRBV2
d_gene: -
j_gene: TRBJ1-2
abundance: -
CDR3aa: CASRGDNAPNYGYTF
CDR3nt: TGTGCCAGCAGGGGGGACAACGCCCCTAACTATGGCTACACCTTC

v_gene: TRBV28
d_gene: -
j_gene: TRBJ2-7
abundance: -
CDR3aa: CASSTYTIIYEQYF
CDR3nt: TGTGCCAGCAGTACCTATACTATAATCTACGAGCAGTACTTC

v_gene: TRBV4-3
d_gene: TRBD1
j_gene: TRBJ1-2
abundance: -
CDR3aa: CASSQDRTGAVNYGYTF
CDR3nt: TGCGCCAGCAGCCAGGATCGGACAGGGGCCGTTAACTATGGCTACACCTTC

v_gene: TRBV19
d_gene: TRBD1
j_gene: TRBJ1-2
abundance: -
CDR3aa: CARAGRGLCGYTF
CDR3nt: TGTGCCAGGGCCGGCAGGGGGCTTTGTGGCTACACCTTC

v_gene: TRBV29-1
d_gene: TRBD1
j_gene: TRBJ2-1
abundance: -
CDR3aa: CSILDRGGTNEQFF
CDR3nt: TGCAGCATACTCGACAGGGGTGGAACGAATGAGCAGTTCTTC

v_gene: TRBV6-5
d_gene: -
j_gene: TRBJ2-7
abundance: -
CDR3aa: CASSYSIIRSSYEQYF
CDR3nt: TGTGCCAGCAGTTACTCGATAATTAGGAGCTCCTACGAGCAGTACTTC

v_gene: TRBV2
d_gene: -
j_gene: TRBJ1-2
abundance: -
CDR3aa: CASSLHDYGYTF
CDR3nt: TGTGCCAGCAGTCTACATGACTATGGCTACACCTTC

v_gene: TRBV5-1
d_gene: -
j_gene: TRBJ1-2
abundance: -
CDR3aa: CASSLDSFNGYTF
CDR3nt: TGCGCCAGCAGCTTAGACAGTTTTAACGGCTACACCTTC

v_gene: TRBV7-3
d_gene: -
j_gene: TRBJ2-1
abundance: -
CDR3aa: CASSLTRGTYNEQFF
CDR3nt: TGTGCCAGCAGCTTAACCCGGGGGACCTACAATGAGCAGTTCTTC

v_gene: TRBV9
d_gene: -
j_gene: TRBJ2-1
abundance: -
CDR3aa: CASSSPGLTGGHEQFF
CDR3nt: TGTGCCAGCAGCTCCCCGGGACTGACGGGTGGCCATGAGCAGTTCTTC

v_gene: TRBV5-4
d_gene: -
j_gene: TRBJ1-2
abundance: -
CDR3aa: CASSFEEDYGYTF
CDR3nt: TGTGCCAGCAGCTTTGAGGAGGACTATGGCTACACCTTC

v_gene: TRBV28
d_gene: -
j_gene: TRBJ2-5
abundance: -
CDR3aa: CASSGAPRATQYF
CDR3nt: TGTGCCAGCTCCGGGGCCCCTCGGGCGACCCAGTACTTC

v_gene: TRBV7-3
d_gene: -
j_gene: TRBJ1-2
abundance: -
CDR3aa: CASSFGAGRLGGYTF
CDR3nt: TGTGCCAGCAGCTTTGGGGCAGGGAGGCTGGGTGGCTACACCTTC

v_gene: TRBV21-1
d_gene: -
j_gene: TRBJ1-1
abundance: many
CDR3aa: CASRSEGVEGEAFF
CDR3nt: TGTGCCAGCAGATCGGAGGGGGTTGAGGGTGAAGCTTTCTTT

v_gene: TRBV7-9
d_gene: -
j_gene: TRBJ2-1
abundance: -
CDR3aa: CASSLAREFNEQFF
CDR3nt: TGTGCCAGCAGCTTAGCGAGGGAGTTTAATGAGCAGTTCTTC

v_gene: TRBV7-9
d_gene: TRBD2
j_gene: TRBJ2-3
abundance: -
CDR3aa: CASSRTSGKDTQYF
CDR3nt: TGTGCCAGCAGCCGGACTAGCGGGAAAGATACGCAGTATTTT

v_gene: TRBV13
d_gene: -
j_gene: TRBJ2-7
abundance: -
CDR3aa: CASSSRVAPYEQYF
CDR3nt: TGTGCCAGCAGCTCCCGGGTAGCGCCCTACGAGCAGTACTTC